One sample yielded the 15 T cell receptor beta chains listed below, sequenced in a study of blood T cell repertoires in COVID-19. Sequenced by immunoSEQ multiplex PCR; TCRdb stores in-frame clones only, minus some. Among roughly 160,000 clones listed, 70% to 80% were seen once. Sequenced sample: PBMCs or T cells enriched from blood (not recorded which). The receptors were gathered from a woman aged 70-85 years in a cohort exposed to, infected with or recovered from COVID-19 (not recorded which).

The table lists this clone with a few counts. J is TRBJ2-3 and V is TRBV27; D possibly corresponds to TRBD2 (6 bases). The CDR3 consists of 14 residues. Germline V gene sequence: CDR1 MNHEY, CDR2 SMNVEV (reference sequence). V lost 4 bases and J lost 2, with 10 bases in between. For the CDR3, the DNA is TGTGCCAGCAGTTGGGGGGTAGTCACAGATACGCAGTATTTT. Amino acids: CASSWGVVTDTQYF.

The chain joins TRBV11-2 to TRBJ1-1, with D hard to call. The CDR3 covers 13 residues. The germline V gene encodes CDR1 SGHAT and CDR2 FQNNGV. V was trimmed by 5 bases and J by 12 bases, leaving 19 bases between them. CDR3: CASSVSEGTRSFF. The CDR3 coding sequence is TGTGCCAGCAGCGTTAGCGAGGGTACGAGGTCTTTCTTT.

The V call is TRBV5-1, the J call TRBJ2-1; D ambiguous. CDR3 length equals 14 residues. Germline V gene data show CDR1 as SGHRS and CDR2 as YFSETQ. V was clipped by 0 bases and J by 5 bases, with 9 bases between them. The CDR3 loop reads CASSLGSSNNEQFF. Here the CDR3 DNA reads TGCGCCAGCAGCTTGGGTAGCTCTAACAATGAGCAGTTCTTC.

This clone was seen a handful of times. This sequence joins TRBV7-9 and TRBJ1-2; 7 bases map to TRBD1. Germline CDR1 is SEHNR and CDR2 is FQNEAQ (reference sequence). The CDR3 totals 14 residues. V was clipped by 4 bases and J by 4 bases; unmatched bases: 6. DNA for the CDR3: TGTGCCAGCAGCTCAAACAGGGGTGGCTATGGCTACACCTTC. Amino acid sequence: CASSSNRGGYGYTF.

The chain recombines TRBV4-1 with TRBJ2-7; 9 bases line up with TRBD2. J was trimmed by 5 bases and V by 4 bases; bases with no gene match: 9. This CDR3 region has 15 residues. Germline V gene data show CDR1 as MGHRA and CDR2 as YSYEKL. The CDR3 sequence is CASSLAVAGVDEQYF. The CDR3 DNA follows: TGCGCCAGCAGCCTGGCGGTAGCGGGAGTCGACGAGCAGTACTTC.

The CDR3 sequence is CASSSLRASGISYEQYF. DNA for the CDR3: TGTGCCAGCAGTTCCTTACGCGCTAGCGGGATCTCCTACGAGCAGTACTTC. The chain combines TRBV28 with TRBJ2-7; 9 nucleotides line up with TRBD2. The CDR3 is 17 amino acids. The germline gives CDR1 MDHEN, CDR2 SYDVKM. With V trimmed by 4 bases and J by 0 bases, 10 bases remained unmatched.

This clone was recorded only once. This chain links TRBV2 with TRBJ2-3; perhaps TRBD2 as D (6 bases). The CDR3 is 18 residues long. V lost 4 bases and J lost 2, with 22 bases in between. Germline CDR1 SNHLY, CDR2 FYNNEI. The CDR3 bases are TGTGCCAGCAGTGCAAGAGGACTAAGCCGGAGATTCACAGATACGCAGTATTTT. Translating gives CASSARGLSRRFTDTQYF.

CDR3 in DNA: TGTGCCACCAGCAGGGGACAGGGAATTGGCTACACCTTC. Translating it yields CATSRGQGIGYTF. The gene calls are TRBV15 and TRBJ1-2; 9 bases align to TRBD1. The CDR3 contains 13 residues. Germline CDR1 and CDR2: LNHNV and YYDKDF (reference sequence). The V gene end was trimmed by 3 bases and the J gene end by 7 bases; junction bases not matched to a gene: 3. The full variable domain, rest sourced from reference TRBV15 and TRBJ1-2, is DAMVIQNPRYQVTQFGKPVTLSCSQTLNHNVMYWYQQKSSQAPKLLFHYYDKDFNNEADTPDNFQSRRPNTSFCFLDIRSPGLGDTAMYLCATSRGQGIGYTFGSGTRLTVV.

The count of this clone is one. The chain carries TRBV3-1 (or the pseudogene TRBV3-2) and TRBJ1-4; 8 bases are a match to TRBD1. Germline loops: CDR1 LGHDT, CDR2 YNNKEL (reference sequence). This CDR3 has 16 amino acids. Trimming cost V 1 base and J 8 bases; bases outside gene matches: 9. Written as DNA, the CDR3 is TGTGCCAGCAGCCAAGTCAGGGGGCGCGCTACCGAAAAACTGTTTTTT. This sequence encodes CASSQVRGRATEKLFF.

The sample holds one count of this clone. J is TRBJ2-1 and V is TRBV11-1, with 8 bases lining up with TRBD2. In germline, CDR1 is SGHAT, CDR2 FQDESV (reference sequence). The ends lost 3 bases at V and 9 bases at J; junction bases unmatched: 7. CDR3 length equals 14 residues. Written as DNA, the CDR3 is TGTGCCAGCAGCTTCGGACTAGCTATGGGTGAGCAGTTCTTC. Amino acids: CASSFGLAMGEQFF.

The CDR3 DNA follows: TGTGCCAGCAGCTTTTTCGGGACAGGGGGATACGAGCAGTACTTC. Translated, it gives CASSFFGTGGYEQYF. The V and J genes are TRBV11-3 and TRBJ2-7; 11 nucleotides align to TRBD1. Germline CDR1 SGHNT, CDR2 YENEEA. The CDR3 consists of 15 residues. After removal of 3 bases from V and 4 bases from J, the junction contained 5 bases not matched to a gene.

V and J are TRBV5-4 and TRBJ2-7; TRBD1 might be the D (6 bases). CDR3 size: 15 residues. The germline V gene has CDR1 SGHNT and CDR2 YYREEE (reference sequence). Trimming removed 4 bases from V and 6 bases from J, with 20 bases in between. CDR3 in DNA: TGTGCCAGCAGCGACAGGACCTCTGGAGAGAGCGAGCAGTACTTC. Its translation: CASSDRTSGESEQYF.

A single count supports this clone. Here the CDR3 DNA reads TGTGCCAGCCAACCTCTAGCGGGAGCTAGCACAGATACGCAGTATTTT. Translated, it gives CASQPLAGASTDTQYF. The gene calls are TRBV27 and TRBJ2-3; 10 bases fit TRBD2. Germline CDR1 MNHEY, CDR2 SMNVEV (reference sequence). This CDR3 region has 16 residues. The trim removed 8 bases at V and 0 bases at J, leaving 8 bases unmatched.

The gene calls are TRBV6-5 and TRBJ2-5; 10 bases map to TRBD1. V gave up 5 bases and J gave up 5 bases; unmatched junction bases: 8. Germline CDR1 MNHEY, CDR2 SVGAGI. The CDR3 extends over 15 amino acids. The CDR3 DNA is TGTGCCAGCAGTCTACCGGGACAGGGGAGGGAGACCCAGTACTTC. Translation gives CASSLPGQGRETQYF.

The V call is TRBV5-5, the J call TRBJ2-2; weak D call: TRBD2 (5 bases). The length of the CDR3 is 15 residues. Per the germline V gene, CDR1 is SGHKS and CDR2 is YYEKEE (reference sequence). Trimming left V 3 bases short and J 7 bases short, with 16 bases between. The CDR3 spells CASSSSAGVYGELFF. The CDR3 coding sequence is TGTGCCAGCAGCTCTTCGGCGGGCGTGTACGGGGAGCTGTTTTTT.